The rows below give T cell receptor beta chains drawn from one sample of a study of blood T cell repertoires in COVID-19. Sequencing was performed with immunoSEQ multiplex PCR; in TCRdb, only in-frame clones are kept and a portion is missing. This table holds over 65,000 clones, approximately 81% found once. The material sequenced was peripheral blood. These receptors all stem from a man aged 80 or over with acute or convalescent COVID-19. Each CDR3 is given with its conserved first and last residue. A D gene is named only where the DNA matches it firmly. Clone size appears in some rows only: once, few, many, or a class for an expanded clone.

cdr3_nt,cdr3_aa,j_call,clone_size,v_call,d_call
TGTGCCAGCAGCGGGAAACAGTTCAACACTGAAGCTTTCTTT,CASSGKQFNTEAFF,TRBJ1-1,-,TRBV9,-
TGTGCCAGCACTACTGGACAGGGTTCCCACGAGCAGTACTTC,CASTTGQGSHEQYF,TRBJ2-7,once,TRBV6-6,TRBD1
TGTGCCAGCAGCTTTAACATACACACAACTAATGAAAAACTGTTTTTT,CASSFNIHTTNEKLFF,TRBJ1-4,few,TRBV11-2,-
TGTGCCAGCAGTAGTGACAGGGTATCCCCTCCCCAGTACTTC,CASSSDRVSPPQYF,TRBJ2-5,once,TRBV27,TRBD1
TGTGCCAGTACCACCTCTGGGGGGGCAGACACTGAAGCTTTCTTT,CASTTSGGADTEAFF,TRBJ1-1,-,TRBV19,-
TGTGCCAGCAGTCCACTCGGACTGGAAGAGACCCAGTACTTC,CASSPLGLEETQYF,TRBJ2-5,-,TRBV28,-
TGTGCCAGCAGTGAACGGAGGGGCACCGGGGAGCTGTTTTTT,CASSERRGTGELFF,TRBJ2-2,-,TRBV25-1,-
TGTGCCACCAGGGCATTCGCGGACACGAAGTTCTTC,CATRAFADTKFF,TRBJ2-1,-,TRBV28,-
TGCGCCAGCAGCTTGGAAGGGAGCCGCGGTCTTGGCTACACCTTC,CASSLEGSRGLGYTF,TRBJ1-2,-,TRBV5-1,-
TGTGCCAGCAACCCCCAGCGGGGATACTACGAGCAGTACTTC,CASNPQRGYYEQYF,TRBJ2-7,-,TRBV2,TRBD2
TGTGCCAGTAGTATGGCCCGCAGTTCCAACTCCTACAATGAGCAGTTCTTC,CASSMARSSNSYNEQFF,TRBJ2-1,-,TRBV19,-
TGTGCCAGCAGCCTAATATCCGGACAGGAAGCTTTCTTT,CASSLISGQEAFF,TRBJ1-1,-,TRBV27,-
TGTGCCACCAGTGCGTCAGGCCTCAATGAGCAGTTCTTC,CATSASGLNEQFF,TRBJ2-1,-,TRBV24-1,-
TGTGCCAGCAGCTTACAACCAACTTCCACCGGGGAGCTGTTTTTT,CASSLQPTSTGELFF,TRBJ2-2,-,TRBV7-3,-
TGCAGCGTTGGTGAGGTCAGCTATGGCTACACCTTC,CSVGEVSYGYTF,TRBJ1-2,-,TRBV29-1,-
TGTGCCAGCAGCCCTGGACAGGGGGCCGAATACTCCTACAATGAGCAGTTCTTC,CASSPGQGAEYSYNEQFF,TRBJ2-1,-,TRBV11-2,TRBD1
TGTGCCAGCATCTCAATGACAGGGTCTTTGGACGAGCAGTACTTC,CASISMTGSLDEQYF,TRBJ2-7,-,TRBV27,TRBD1
TGCAGTGCGATCGGGAACACTGAAGCTTTCTTT,CSAIGNTEAFF,TRBJ1-1,-,TRBV20-1,-
TGTGCCAGCTCACCTACGGGGGGCACTGAAGCTTTCTTT,CASSPTGGTEAFF,TRBJ1-1,-,TRBV18,-
TGTGCCAGCAGCTTAGCCGGGGGAGCCTACGAGCAGTACTTC,CASSLAGGAYEQYF,TRBJ2-7,-,TRBV7-9,-
TGTGCCAGCAGCGACAGGGTTCCTAACACTGAAGCTTTCTTT,CASSDRVPNTEAFF,TRBJ1-1,-,TRBV6-5,TRBD1
TGTGCCAGTAGTATGATATCGACAGCTATTGGCAACTATGGCTACACCTTC,CASSMISTAIGNYGYTF,TRBJ1-2,-,TRBV19,-
TGTGCCAGCAGTGGAGGACAGGGAACGACTGAAGCTTTCTTT,CASSGGQGTTEAFF,TRBJ1-1,once,TRBV9,TRBD1
TGTGCCAGCAGCCAATATGGGACTAGCGGGAGCAACGAGCAGTACTTC,CASSQYGTSGSNEQYF,TRBJ2-7,-,TRBV4-2,TRBD2
TGTGCCAGCAGAGACAGAGAGCAGTACTTC,CASRDREQYF,TRBJ2-7,-,TRBV28,-
TGTGCCAGCAGCTTAAAAAGGGATGGCGGGCCCCGTTTCACCGGGGAGCTGTTTTTT,CASSLKRDGGPRFTGELFF,TRBJ2-2,-,TRBV7-3,-
TGTGCCAGCAGTTCGGGACAGAACACTGAAGCTTTCTTT,CASSSGQNTEAFF,TRBJ1-1,once,TRBV2,-
TGTGCCAGCTCACAGGGGGCTGGCTACACCTTC,CASSQGAGYTF,TRBJ1-2,-,TRBV25-1,TRBD1
TGTGCCAGCAGCTTAAATACGGGGATTGGGGCCAACGTCCTGACTTTC,CASSLNTGIGANVLTF,TRBJ2-6,-,TRBV7-3,-
TGTGCCAGCTACATCTACAGCAATTCACCCCTCCACTTT,CASYIYSNSPLHF,TRBJ1-6,-,TRBV2,-
TGTGCCAGCAGCTTGGCCCAGGCCTATGGCTACACCTTC,CASSLAQAYGYTF,TRBJ1-2,once,TRBV5-4,-
TGTGCCAGTACCCCCTCCAGGACAGGGAGCTCCTACGAGCAGTACTTC,CASTPSRTGSSYEQYF,TRBJ2-7,-,TRBV19,TRBD1
TGTGCCAGCAGTCAACCTCCAGGACAGGGAAACACTGAAGCTTTCTTT,CASSQPPGQGNTEAFF,TRBJ1-1,-,TRBV28,TRBD1
TGCGCCAGCAGCTTTGCGGGACAGTGGGATCAGCCCCAGCATTTT,CASSFAGQWDQPQHF,TRBJ1-5,-,TRBV5-1,TRBD1
TGTGCCAGCTCACCATTTACAGGGGCCGATACGCAGTATTTT,CASSPFTGADTQYF,TRBJ2-3,-,TRBV18,TRBD1
TGTGCCAGCAGCTTGCGGAAACGGGGCTCCTACGAGCAGTACTTC,CASSLRKRGSYEQYF,TRBJ2-7,-,TRBV5-4,-
TGTGCCAGCAGTTTCCCAGACACAGATACGCAGTATTTT,CASSFPDTDTQYF,TRBJ2-3,-,TRBV12-3/TRBV12-4,-
TGCGCCAGCAGCTTGGCCTTTCGACTGATGGAGACCCAGTACTTC,CASSLAFRLMETQYF,TRBJ2-5,-,TRBV5-1,-